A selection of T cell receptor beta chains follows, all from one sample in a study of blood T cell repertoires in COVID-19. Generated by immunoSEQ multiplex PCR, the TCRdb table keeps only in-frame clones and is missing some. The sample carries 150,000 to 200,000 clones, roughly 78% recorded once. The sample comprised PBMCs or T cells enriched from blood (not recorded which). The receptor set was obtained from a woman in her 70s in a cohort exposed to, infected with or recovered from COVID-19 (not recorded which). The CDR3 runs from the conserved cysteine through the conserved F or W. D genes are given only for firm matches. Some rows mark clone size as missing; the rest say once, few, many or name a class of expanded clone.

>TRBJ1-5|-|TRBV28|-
CASSFLGRGYSNQPQHF
TGTGCCAGCAGTTTTCTCGGCAGGGGTTATAGCAATCAGCCCCAGCATTTT
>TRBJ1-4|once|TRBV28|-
CASGPGGTNEKLFF
TGTGCCAGCGGGCCTGGAGGAACTAATGAAAAACTGTTTTTT
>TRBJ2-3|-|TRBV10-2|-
CATLGDTQYF
TGCGCCACCCTCGGGGATACGCAGTATTTT
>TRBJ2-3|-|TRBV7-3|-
CASSLTEGGDTQYF
TGTGCCAGCAGCTTAACAGAGGGTGGAGATACGCAGTATTTT
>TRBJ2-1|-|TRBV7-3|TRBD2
CASSLTLAGGPGEQFF
TGTGCCAGCAGCTTAACTCTAGCGGGAGGGCCGGGTGAGCAGTTCTTC
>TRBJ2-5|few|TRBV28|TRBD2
CASSPSPTSGRGETQYF
TGTGCCAGCAGTCCCTCACCGACTAGCGGGAGGGGGGAGACCCAGTACTTC
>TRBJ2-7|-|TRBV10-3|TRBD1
CAISEGGQGYEQYF
TGTGCCATCAGTGAAGGGGGACAGGGGTACGAGCAGTACTTC
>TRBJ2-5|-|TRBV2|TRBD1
CASSGVWTGETQYF
TGTGCCAGCAGCGGAGTCTGGACAGGGGAGACCCAGTACTTC
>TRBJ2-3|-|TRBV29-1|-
CSVEEARAGTQYF
TGCAGCGTTGAAGAAGCGCGCGCGGGTACGCAGTATTTT
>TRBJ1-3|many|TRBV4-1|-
CASSQDRRAYSGNTIYF
TGCGCCAGCAGCCAAGACCGAAGAGCCTACTCTGGAAACACCATATATTTT
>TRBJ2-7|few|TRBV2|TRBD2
CASRERENLHF
TGTGCCAGCAGGGAGCGGGAGAATCTACACTTC
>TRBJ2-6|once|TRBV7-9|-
CASSSAASSGANVLTF
TGTGCCAGCAGCTCGGCGGCCAGCTCTGGGGCCAACGTCCTGACTTTC
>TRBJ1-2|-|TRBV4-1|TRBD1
CASSQPGQKLSNYGYTF
TGCGCCAGCAGCCAACCGGGACAGAAACTATCTAACTATGGCTACACCTTC
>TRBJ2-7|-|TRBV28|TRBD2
CASSPGTGTSGIQYF
TGTGCCAGCAGCCCGGGGACCGGGACTAGCGGGATTCAGTACTTC
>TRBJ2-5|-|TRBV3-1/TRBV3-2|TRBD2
CASSQEWAGGPPQYF
TGTGCCAGCAGCCAAGAATGGGCGGGAGGGCCCCCACAGTACTTC
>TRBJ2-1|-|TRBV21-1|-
CASSKAPISGDWANEQFF
TGTGCCAGCAGCAAAGCGCCTATTTCAGGGGATTGGGCCAATGAGCAGTTCTTC
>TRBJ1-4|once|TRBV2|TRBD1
CASSGVGQGNEKLFF
TGTGCCAGCAGTGGGGTTGGACAGGGCAATGAAAAACTGTTTTTT
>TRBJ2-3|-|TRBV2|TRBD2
CASSRLAGTDTQYF
TGTGCCAGCAGTAGACTAGCGGGGACAGATACGCAGTATTTT
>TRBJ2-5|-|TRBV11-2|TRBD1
CASTGTAQETQYF
TGTGCCAGCACTGGGACAGCTCAAGAGACCCAGTACTTC
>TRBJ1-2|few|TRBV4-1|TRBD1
CASSPVGTGRNGYTF
TGCGCCAGCAGCCCAGTCGGGACAGGGCGAAATGGCTACACCTTC
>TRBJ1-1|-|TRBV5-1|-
CASSAWTGMNTEAFF
TGCGCCAGCAGCGCCTGGACGGGGATGAACACTGAAGCTTTCTTT
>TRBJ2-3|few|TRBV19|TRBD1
CASSMGQNWDTQYF
TGTGCCAGTAGTATGGGACAGAATTGGGATACGCAGTATTTT
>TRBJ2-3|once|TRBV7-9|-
CASNQNTDTQYF
TGTGCCAGCAATCAGAATACAGATACGCAGTATTTT
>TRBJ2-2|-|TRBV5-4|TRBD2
CASSLELAGGPGTGELFF
TGTGCCAGCAGCTTGGAACTAGCGGGAGGGCCGGGCACCGGGGAGCTGTTTTTT
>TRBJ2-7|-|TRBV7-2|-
CASSLQTSGYEQYF
TGTGCCAGCAGCTTACAGACTAGTGGGTACGAGCAGTACTTC
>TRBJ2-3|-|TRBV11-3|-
CASSSTDTQYF
TGTGCCAGCAGCTCGACAGATACGCAGTATTTT
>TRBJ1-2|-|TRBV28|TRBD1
CASSPRTGLYGYTF
TGTGCCAGCAGTCCGCGGACAGGACTCTATGGCTACACCTTC